The sequence of this T cell receptor beta chain was determined in a study of CD8 T cells in ankylosing spondylitis. Study results and limitations: Peripheral blood samples showed relatively rare disease-linked clones, and these clones were CD8+. Blood from ankylosing spondylitis patients appeared to carry a characteristic roughly 8-variant TCR beta motif. Disease-linked clones were reportedly significantly enriched in matched ankylosing spondylitis synovial fluid.

This clonotype was seen many times. Its antigen is still unknown. By quantitative 5'-RACE with molecular barcodes, the TCR beta libraries were made. TCRdb re-derived calls from the 5' RACE reads in MiXCR, one entry per CDR3 protein. The sample carries about 220,000 distinct CDR3 sequences, around 24% recorded once. Deletions cut 6 bases from V and 7 bases from J, with 13 bases between. Germline V gives CDR1 DFQATT, CDR2 SNEGSKA (reference sequence). There are 13 residues in the CDR3. The TCR sequence derives from a male donor with ankylosing spondylitis or in good health (not recorded which). The J gene is TRBJ1-6, the V gene TRBV20-1, with unresolved D. Sequencing was done on a sample of blood, either unsorted or a sorted T cell fraction (not recorded which). CDR3 in amino acids: CSAPPPLNSPLHF. The CDR3, as DNA: TGCAGTGCCCCGCCCCCTCTAAATTCACCCCTCCACTTT.